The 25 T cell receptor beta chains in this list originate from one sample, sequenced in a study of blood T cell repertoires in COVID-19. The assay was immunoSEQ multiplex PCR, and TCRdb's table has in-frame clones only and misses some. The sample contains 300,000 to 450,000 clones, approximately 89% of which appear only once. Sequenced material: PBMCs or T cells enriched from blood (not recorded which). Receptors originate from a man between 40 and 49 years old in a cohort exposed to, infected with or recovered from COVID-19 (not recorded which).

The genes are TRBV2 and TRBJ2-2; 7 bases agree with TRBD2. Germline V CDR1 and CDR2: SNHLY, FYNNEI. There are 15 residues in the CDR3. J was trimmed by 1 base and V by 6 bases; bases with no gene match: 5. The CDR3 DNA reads TGTGCCAGCAGGGACGGACTAGGGAACACCGGGGAGCTGTTTTTT. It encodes CASRDGLGNTGELFF.

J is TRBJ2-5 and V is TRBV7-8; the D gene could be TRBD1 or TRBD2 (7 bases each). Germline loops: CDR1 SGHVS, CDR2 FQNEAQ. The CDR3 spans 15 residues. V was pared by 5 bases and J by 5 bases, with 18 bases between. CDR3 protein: CASSRGGGRLETQYF. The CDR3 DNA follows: TGTGCCAGCAGCCGAGGGGGCGGGAGACTTGAGACCCAGTACTTC.

CDR3 amino acids: CASSQAGGRETQYF. As DNA, the CDR3 is TGTGCCAGCAGCCAGGCAGGGGGCCGGGAGACCCAGTACTTC. The rearrangement joins TRBV3-1 (or the pseudogene TRBV3-2) to TRBJ2-5; TRBD1 matches 8 bases. Germline lookup yields CDR1 LGHDT and CDR2 YNNKEL (reference sequence). This CDR3 contains 14 residues. V was pared by 3 bases and J by 5 bases, with 5 bases of the junction left unmatched.

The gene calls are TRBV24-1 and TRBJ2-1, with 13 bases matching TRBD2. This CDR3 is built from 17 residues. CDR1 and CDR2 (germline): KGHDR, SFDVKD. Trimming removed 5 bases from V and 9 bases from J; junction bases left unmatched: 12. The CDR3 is CATSVSKRTSGSIEQFF. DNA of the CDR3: TGTGCCACCAGTGTGTCTAAACGGACTAGCGGGAGTATTGAGCAGTTCTTC.

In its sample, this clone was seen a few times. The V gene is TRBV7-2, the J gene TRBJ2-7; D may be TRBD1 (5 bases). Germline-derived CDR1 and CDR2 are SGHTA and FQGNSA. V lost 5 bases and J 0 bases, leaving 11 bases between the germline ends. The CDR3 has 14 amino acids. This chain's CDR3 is CASSQGIGSYEQYF. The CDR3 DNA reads TGTGCCAGCAGCCAGGGAATAGGCTCCTACGAGCAGTACTTC.

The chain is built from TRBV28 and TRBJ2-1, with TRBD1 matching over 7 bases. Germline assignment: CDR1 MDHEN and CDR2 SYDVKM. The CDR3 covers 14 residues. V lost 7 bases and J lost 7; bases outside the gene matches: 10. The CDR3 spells CASIGSGGNNEQFF. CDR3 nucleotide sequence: TGTGCCAGCATCGGGTCAGGGGGTAATAATGAGCAGTTCTTC.

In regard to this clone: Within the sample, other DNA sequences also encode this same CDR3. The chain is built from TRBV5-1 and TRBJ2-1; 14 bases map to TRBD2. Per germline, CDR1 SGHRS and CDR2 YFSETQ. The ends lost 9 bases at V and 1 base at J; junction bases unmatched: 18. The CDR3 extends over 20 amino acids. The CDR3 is CATKTTRGLAGVRSYNEQFF. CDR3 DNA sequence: TGCGCCACCAAAACGACCCGGGGACTAGCGGGAGTTAGGTCCTACAATGAGCAGTTCTTC.

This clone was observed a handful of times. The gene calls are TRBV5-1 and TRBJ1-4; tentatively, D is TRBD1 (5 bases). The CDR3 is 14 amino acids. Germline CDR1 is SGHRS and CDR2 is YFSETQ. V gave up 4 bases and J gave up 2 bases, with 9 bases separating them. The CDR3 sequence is CASSPGMTNEKLFF. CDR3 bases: TGCGCCAGCAGCCCAGGGATGACTAATGAAAAACTGTTTTTT.

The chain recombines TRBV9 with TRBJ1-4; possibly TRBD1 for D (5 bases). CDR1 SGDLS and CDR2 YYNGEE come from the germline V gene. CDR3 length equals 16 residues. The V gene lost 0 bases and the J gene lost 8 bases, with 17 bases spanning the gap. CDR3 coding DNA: TGTGCCAGCAGCGTAGGGAGGGATCCAGGGAGGGAAAAACTGTTTTTT. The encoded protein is CASSVGRDPGREKLFF.

CDR3 region: CSTRTGDATDTQYF. CDR3 in DNA: TGCAGCACTCGCACAGGGGATGCCACAGATACGCAGTATTTT. The gene calls are TRBV29-1 and TRBJ2-3; 7 nucleotides agree with TRBD1. CDR3 length: 14 amino acids. Looked up from germline, CDR1 is SQVTM and CDR2 is ANQGSEA. Unmatched junction bases numbered 10, after V lost 8 bases and J lost 2 bases.

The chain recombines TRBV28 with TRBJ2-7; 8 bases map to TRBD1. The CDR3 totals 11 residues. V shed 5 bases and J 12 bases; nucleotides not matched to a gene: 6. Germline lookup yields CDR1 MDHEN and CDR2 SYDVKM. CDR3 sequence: CASSGGQGTYF. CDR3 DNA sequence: TGTGCCAGCAGTGGCGGACAGGGTACGTACTTC.

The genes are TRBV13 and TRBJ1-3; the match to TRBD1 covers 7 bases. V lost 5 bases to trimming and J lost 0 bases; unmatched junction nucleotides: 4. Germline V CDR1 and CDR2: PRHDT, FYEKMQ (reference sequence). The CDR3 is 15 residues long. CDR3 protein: CASSLTGISGNTIYF. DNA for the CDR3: TGTGCCAGCAGCCTGACAGGGATCTCTGGAAACACCATATATTTT. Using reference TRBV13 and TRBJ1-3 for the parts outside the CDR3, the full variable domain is AAGVIQSPRHLIKEKRETATLKCYPIPRHDTVYWYQQGPGQDPQFLISFYEKMQSDKGSIPDRFSAQQFSDYHSELNMSSLELGDSALYFCASSLTGISGNTIYFGEGSWLTVV.

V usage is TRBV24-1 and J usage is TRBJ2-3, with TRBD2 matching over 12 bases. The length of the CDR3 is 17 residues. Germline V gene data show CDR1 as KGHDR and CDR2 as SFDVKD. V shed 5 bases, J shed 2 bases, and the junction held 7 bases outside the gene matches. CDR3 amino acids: CATSVRLAGVNTDTQYF. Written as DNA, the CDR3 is TGTGCCACCAGTGTGAGACTAGCGGGAGTCAACACAGATACGCAGTATTTT.

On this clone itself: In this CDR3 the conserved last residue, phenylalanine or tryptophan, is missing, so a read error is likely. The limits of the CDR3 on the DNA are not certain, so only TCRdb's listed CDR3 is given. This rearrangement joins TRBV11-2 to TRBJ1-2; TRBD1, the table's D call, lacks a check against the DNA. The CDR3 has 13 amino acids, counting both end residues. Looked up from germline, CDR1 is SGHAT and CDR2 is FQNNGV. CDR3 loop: CASSLTDRGRILL.

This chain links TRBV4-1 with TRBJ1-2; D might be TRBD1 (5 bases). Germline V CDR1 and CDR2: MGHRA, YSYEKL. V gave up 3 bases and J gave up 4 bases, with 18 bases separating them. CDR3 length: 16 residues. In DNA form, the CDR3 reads TGCGCCAGCAGCCATCGCCCAGGGAGGGACCCCTATGGCTACACCTTC. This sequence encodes CASSHRPGRDPYGYTF.

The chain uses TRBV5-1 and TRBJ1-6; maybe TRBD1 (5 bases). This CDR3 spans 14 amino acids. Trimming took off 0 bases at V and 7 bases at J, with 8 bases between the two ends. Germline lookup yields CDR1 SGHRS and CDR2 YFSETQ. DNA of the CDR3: TGCGCCAGCAGCTTGGCAGGGCGAAATTCACCCCTCCACTTT. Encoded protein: CASSLAGRNSPLHF.

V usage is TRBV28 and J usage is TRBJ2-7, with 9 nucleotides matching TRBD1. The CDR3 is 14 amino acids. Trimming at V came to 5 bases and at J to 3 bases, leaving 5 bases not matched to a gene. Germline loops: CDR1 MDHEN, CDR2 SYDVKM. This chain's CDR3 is CASSDGQGFYEQYF. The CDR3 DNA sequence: TGTGCCAGCAGTGACGGACAGGGGTTCTACGAGCAGTACTTC.

The CDR3 nucleotides are TGTGCCAGCAGCATCTCATCCCAAGCGGGACCACGGAAAGAGGGTGCCTACGAGCAGTACTTC. It is translated as CASSISSQAGPRKEGAYEQYF. This sequence joins TRBV21-1 and TRBJ2-7; the table gives TRBD2 as D, unverified against the DNA. TRBV21-1 is flagged as a pseudogene. The CDR3 sequence is 21 residues long.

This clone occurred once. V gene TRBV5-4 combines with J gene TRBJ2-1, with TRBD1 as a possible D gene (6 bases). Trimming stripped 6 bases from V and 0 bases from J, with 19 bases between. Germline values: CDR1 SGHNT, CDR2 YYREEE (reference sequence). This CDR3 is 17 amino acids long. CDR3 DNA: TGTGCCAGCACTGCCCTACAGGGTCAAAGCTCCTACAATGAGCAGTTCTTC. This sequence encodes CASTALQGQSSYNEQFF.

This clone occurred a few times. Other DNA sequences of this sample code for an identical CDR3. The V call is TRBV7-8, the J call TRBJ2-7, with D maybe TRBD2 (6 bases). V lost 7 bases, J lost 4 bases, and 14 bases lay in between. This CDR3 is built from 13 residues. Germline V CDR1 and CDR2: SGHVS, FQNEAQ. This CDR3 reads CASTTGGRYEQYF. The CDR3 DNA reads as TGTGCCAGCACAACTGGGGGGAGGTACGAGCAGTACTTC.

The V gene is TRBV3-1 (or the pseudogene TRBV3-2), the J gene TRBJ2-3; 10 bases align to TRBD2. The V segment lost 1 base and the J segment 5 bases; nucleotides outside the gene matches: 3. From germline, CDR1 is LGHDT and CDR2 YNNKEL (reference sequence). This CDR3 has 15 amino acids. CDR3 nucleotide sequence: TGTGCCAGCAGCCAAGGGCTAGCGGGAGTAGATACGCAGTATTTT. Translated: CASSQGLAGVDTQYF.

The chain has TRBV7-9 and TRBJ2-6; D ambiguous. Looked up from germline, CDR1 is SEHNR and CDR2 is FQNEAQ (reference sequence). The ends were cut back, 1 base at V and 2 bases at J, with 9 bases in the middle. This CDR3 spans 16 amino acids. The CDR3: CASSLGLGAGANVLTF. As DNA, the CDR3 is TGTGCCAGCAGCTTAGGGTTAGGAGCTGGGGCCAACGTCCTGACTTTC.

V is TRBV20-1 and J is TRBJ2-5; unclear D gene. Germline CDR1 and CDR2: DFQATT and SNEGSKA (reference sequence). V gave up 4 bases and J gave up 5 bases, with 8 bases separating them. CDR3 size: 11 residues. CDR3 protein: CSAKVRETQYF. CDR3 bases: TGCAGTGCTAAAGTCCGGGAGACCCAGTACTTC.

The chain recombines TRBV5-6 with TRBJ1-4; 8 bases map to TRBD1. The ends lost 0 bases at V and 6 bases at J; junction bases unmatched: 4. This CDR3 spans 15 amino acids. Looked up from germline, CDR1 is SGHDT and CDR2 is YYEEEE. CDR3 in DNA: TGTGCCAGCAGCTTGGGAGGGACAGGATATGAAAAACTGTTTTTT. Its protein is CASSLGGTGYEKLFF.

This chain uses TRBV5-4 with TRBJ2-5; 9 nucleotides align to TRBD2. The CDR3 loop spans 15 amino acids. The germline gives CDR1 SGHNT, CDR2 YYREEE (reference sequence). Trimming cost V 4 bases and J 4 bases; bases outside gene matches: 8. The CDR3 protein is CASSMGGLASETQYF. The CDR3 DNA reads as TGTGCCAGCAGCATGGGCGGACTAGCGTCAGAGACCCAGTACTTC.